This T cell receptor (beta chain) comes out of a study of T cell responses to AZD1222 COVID-19 vaccine. Only in-frame clones appear in the TCRdb table, and some are missing; sequencing was by immunoSEQ multiplex PCR. The sample contains around 130,000 clones, nearly 90% of which appear only once. The V segment lost 0 bases and the J segment 4 bases; nucleotides outside the gene matches: 12. The germline CDR1 and CDR2 sequences are LGHDT and YNNKEL (reference sequence). The CDR3 runs to 19 residues. Study-wide points: Just a handful of people given AZD1222 tested seropositive at baseline. Among the donors, most were white British and more were female, and clonal diversity was possibly underestimated. Scientists sampled the repertoires only once the peak T cell response had passed. Unmutated regions of variants are reportedly targeted by nearly half of spike-specific TCRs.

In the case of this clone: Its antigen remains unidentified.

The TCR sequence derives from an adult who received the AZD1222 COVID-19 vaccine. The V call is TRBV3-1 (or the pseudogene TRBV3-2), the J call TRBJ2-3; TRBD2 matches 11 bases. The sample was peripheral blood, taken 28 days after the second AZD1222 dose. This CDR3 reads CASSQDPPGLAGGSDTQYF. The CDR3 coding sequence is TGTGCCAGCAGCCAAGATCCACCGGGTCTAGCGGGAGGATCAGATACGCAGTATTTT.